This TCR beta chain comes out of a study of blood T cell repertoires in COVID-19. Study-wide background: From the United States, Italy and Spain came samples of acute and convalescent COVID-19. From T cells, B-cell-depleted T cells, or PBMCs came the material, which was cDNA or gDNA.

This CDR3 is 20 amino acids long. Germline V lookup: CDR1 LGHDT, CDR2 YNNKEL (reference sequence). V lost 0 bases and J lost 4; bases outside the gene matches: 18. Original processing methods: Reference gene primer amplification gave estimated nucleated cell counts. Produced via immunoSEQ multiplex PCR; TCRdb's table is partial and in-frame only. From that table come the V and J calls and clone size; the DNA was used to work out D and trimming. The table lists roughly 300,000 clones, around 85% of them singletons. This TCR came from a human donor in a cohort sampled during active COVID-19. The sample taken for sequencing was peripheral blood. This rearrangement joins TRBV3-1 (or the pseudogene TRBV3-2) to TRBJ2-7; 10 nucleotides agree with TRBD1. The CDR3 loop is CASSQERGQGMILQGYEQYF. The CDR3 DNA reads as TGTGCCAGCAGCCAAGAAAGGGGACAGGGGATGATCTTGCAAGGATACGAGCAGTACTTC.